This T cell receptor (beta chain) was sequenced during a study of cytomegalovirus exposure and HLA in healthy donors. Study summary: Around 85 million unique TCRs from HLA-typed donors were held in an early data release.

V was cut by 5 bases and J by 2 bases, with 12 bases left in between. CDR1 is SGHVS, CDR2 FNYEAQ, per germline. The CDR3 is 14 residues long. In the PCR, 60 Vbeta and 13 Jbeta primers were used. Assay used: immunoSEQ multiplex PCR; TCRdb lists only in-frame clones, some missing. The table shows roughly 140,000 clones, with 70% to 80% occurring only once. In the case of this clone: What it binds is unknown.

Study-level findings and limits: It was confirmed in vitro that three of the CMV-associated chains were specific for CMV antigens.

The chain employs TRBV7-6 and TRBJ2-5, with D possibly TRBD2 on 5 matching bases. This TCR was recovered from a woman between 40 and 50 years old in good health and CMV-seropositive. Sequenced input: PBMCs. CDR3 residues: CASSRRRGQETQYF. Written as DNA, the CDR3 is TGTGCCAGCAGCCGCCGTCGCGGGCAAGAGACCCAGTACTTC.